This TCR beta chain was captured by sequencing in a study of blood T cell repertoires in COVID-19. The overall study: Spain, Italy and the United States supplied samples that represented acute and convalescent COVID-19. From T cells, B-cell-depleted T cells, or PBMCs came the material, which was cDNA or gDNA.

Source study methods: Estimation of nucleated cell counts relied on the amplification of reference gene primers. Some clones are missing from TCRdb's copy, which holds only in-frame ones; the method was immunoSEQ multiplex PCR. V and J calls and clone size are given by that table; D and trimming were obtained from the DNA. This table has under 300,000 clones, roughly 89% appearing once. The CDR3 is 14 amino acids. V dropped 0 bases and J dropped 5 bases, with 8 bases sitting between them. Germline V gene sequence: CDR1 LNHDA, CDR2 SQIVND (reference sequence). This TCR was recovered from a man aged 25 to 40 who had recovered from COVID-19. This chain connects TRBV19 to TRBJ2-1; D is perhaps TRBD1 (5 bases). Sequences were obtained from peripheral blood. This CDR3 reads CASSIDPGHNEQFF. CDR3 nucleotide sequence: TGTGCCAGTAGTATAGATCCAGGGCACAATGAGCAGTTCTTC.